These 7 T cell receptor beta chains were sequenced from one sample in a study of glioma-infiltrating T cells (TCRdb year 2016). TCRdb records Illumina MiSeq as the sequencer. TCR alpha and beta CDR3 regions were amplified with the iRepertoire nested amplicon-rescue multiplex PCR (arm-PCR) platform from RNA. TCRdb reran the public reads through fastp at Q25 and MiXCR, keeping productive beta chains. Rows matching on CDR3 protein sequence are summarized as one entry with the most common DNA and genes. A total of approximately 190,000 distinct CDR3 sequences appear in this sample, approximately 30% of them only once. Clones ranked in the top ten supply 20% of the sample. The sample taken for sequencing was glioma tissue, nonneoplastic brain tissue, or PBMCs (not recorded which). These receptors came from a human donor with low-grade glioma or glioblastoma, undergoing nonglioma brain surgery, or in good health (not recorded which).

This clonotype was seen at least ten times. J is TRBJ1-1 and V is TRBV28; a weak D match, TRBD1 (6 bases). The V gene's germline CDR1 is MDHEN and CDR2 SYDVKM. V gave up 2 bases and J gave up 0 bases, with 19 bases separating them. The CDR3 spans 18 residues. The CDR3 here is CASSLPSFLGDMNTEAFF. DNA for the CDR3: TGTGCCAGCAGTTTACCCTCCTTTCTTGGGGACATGAACACTGAAGCTTTCTTT.

This clonotype occurred many times. The chain recombines TRBV18 with TRBJ2-3, with D perhaps matching TRBD1 (5 bases). This CDR3 is built from 14 residues. Trimming shortened V by 3 bases and J by 3 bases, and 10 bases separated the two germline ends. Germline assignment: CDR1 KGHSH and CDR2 LQKENI. CDR3 in DNA: TGTGCCAGCTCACCGGACATAAGAACAGATACGCAGTATTTT. This sequence encodes CASSPDIRTDTQYF.

Comments on this clonotype: Being one base from a much bigger clone, this may be a read error. This chain connects TRBV7-2 to TRBJ2-3; no definite D call. This CDR3 has 16 residues. Germline V gives CDR1 SGHTA, CDR2 FQGNSA. CDR3 residues: CARSLSEVGITDTQYF. The CDR3, as DNA: TGTGCCAGAAGCTTATCGGAAGTAGGGATCACAGATACGCAGTATTTT.

This clonotype was detected many times. The chain carries TRBV6-1 and TRBJ1-4; weak D call: TRBD1 (5 bases). Germline V gene lookup returns CDR1 MNHNS and CDR2 SASEGT. V lost 6 bases to trimming and J lost 5 bases, with 10 bases between them. The CDR3 covers 13 residues. The chain's CDR3 is CASRVRQNEKLFF. The DNA of the CDR3 is TGTGCCAGCAGGGTCCGACAGAATGAAAAACTGTTTTTT.

This clonotype was seen many times. The chain has TRBV6-1 and TRBJ1-5; D is undetermined. V lost 6 bases to trimming and J lost 4 bases, with 16 bases between them. The CDR3 loop spans 15 amino acids. Germline V gives CDR1 MNHNS, CDR2 SASEGT. The CDR3 region has the DNA TGTGCCAGCAGGCCGCGGACGGGGAAAAATCAGCCCCAGCATTTT. Translated: CASRPRTGKNQPQHF.

This clonotype was seen repeatedly, ten times or more. The chain is built from TRBV7-2 and TRBJ1-1; unclear D gene. The V gene lost 2 bases and the J gene lost 1 base, with 8 bases spanning the gap. The germline V gene has CDR1 SGHTA and CDR2 FQGNSA. This CDR3 spans 14 amino acids. The CDR3 DNA reads TGTGCCAGCAGCTTATGGGCGGAGAACACTGAAGCTTTCTTT. Encoded protein: CASSLWAENTEAFF. The whole variable domain, filled in from reference TRBV7-2 and TRBJ1-1, reads GAGVSQSPSNKVTEKGKDVELRCDPISGHTALYWYRQSLGQGLEFLIYFQGNSAPDKSGLPSDRFSAERTGGSVSTLTIQRTQQEDSAVYLCASSLWAENTEAFFGQGTRLTVV.

At least ten counts were recorded for this clonotype. This rearrangement joins TRBV20-1 to TRBJ2-7, with 7 bases matching TRBD2. Germline CDR1 reads DFQATT; CDR2 reads SNEGSKA (reference sequence). This CDR3 is built from 14 residues. As DNA, the CDR3 is TGCAGCGCCCATAAGGCTAGCGGCTCCTACGAGCAGTACTTC. Its translation is CSAHKASGSYEQYF.